This T cell receptor beta chain was identified in a study of shared clonotypes between healthy human individuals. V was pared by 6 bases and J by 1 base, with 19 bases between. Germline V lookup: CDR1 WNHNN, CDR2 SYGVQD (reference sequence). The CDR3 totals 16 residues. Study-wide points: Compared with memory subsets, naive subsets generally had larger estimated richness. In having few donors, the study represented limited genetic and exposure-history diversity.

Each of the donors was a healthy adult who was HIV-negative and had not had a recent acute infection or vaccination. Some clones are missing from TCRdb's copy, which holds only in-frame ones; the method was immunoSEQ multiplex PCR. In the table there are fewer than 3 million clones, 85% to 95% of which are singletons. A single count supports this clone. Antigen unknown. Sequencing used naive CD4+ T cells from PBMCs. The sample's subset: CD45RA+ positively selected. This receptor was obtained from a man between 18 and 29 years old in good health. Some clones in this sample may be carry-over from other donors' samples. V gene TRBV10-1 combines with J gene TRBJ2-7, with D uncertain. Written as DNA, the CDR3 is TGCGCCAGCAGCGAGGTGGTAGCCCCCGGATCCTACGAGCAGTACTTC. Translated, it gives CASSEVVAPGSYEQYF.